A single sample is the source of the 10 T cell receptor beta chains below, sequenced in a study of cytotoxic CD8 clonotypes in ibrutinib-treated CLL. The table came from immunoSEQ multiplex PCR; TCRdb's copy has only in-frame clones and leaves some out. Among 97,000 or so clones listed, about 78% were seen once. The sample here was PBMCs, taken after 12 months of ibrutinib treatment. Receptor source: a human donor with chronic lymphocytic leukemia.

This chain uses TRBV28 with TRBJ1-3; 7 bases match TRBD1. Losses at the gene ends were 11 bases for V and 4 bases for J; bases not matched to a gene: 14. Germline CDR1 MDHEN, CDR2 SYDVKM. The CDR3 is made up of 15 amino acids. This CDR3 reads CAYRRRGREGNTIYF. The CDR3 bases are TGTGCCTATCGAAGGAGGGGGCGAGAAGGAAACACCATATATTTT.

The chain is built from TRBV9 and TRBJ1-2; D not certain. The V end lost 0 bases, the J end lost 4 bases, and 7 bases lay between the germline ends. The CDR3 has 13 residues. Germline CDR1 reads SGDLS; CDR2 reads YYNGEE. CDR3 protein: CASSVGSTYGYTF. CDR3 DNA: TGTGCCAGCAGCGTAGGCAGCACCTATGGCTACACCTTC.

The chain is built from TRBV19 and TRBJ1-4, with D hard to call. V gave up 3 bases and J gave up 8 bases, with 10 bases separating them. Per germline, CDR1 LNHDA and CDR2 SQIVND (reference sequence). This CDR3 has 13 amino acids. This CDR3 is CASSIRPAEKLFF. CDR3 nucleotide sequence: TGTGCCAGTAGTATCAGGCCAGCCGAAAAACTGTTTTTT.

This rearrangement joins TRBV5-1 to TRBJ2-2, with TRBD1 identical over 8 bases. V trimming: 4 bases; J trimming: 2 bases; junction bases outside the gene matches: 7. Germline-derived CDR1 and CDR2 are SGHRS and YFSETQ. This CDR3 has 16 amino acids. CDR3 nucleotides: TGCGCCAGCAGCACCGGACAGGGCTTTAACACCGGGGAGCTGTTTTTT. Translating it yields CASSTGQGFNTGELFF.

J is TRBJ2-3 and V is TRBV6-5; D remains unclear. V lost 2 bases to trimming and J lost 6 bases, with 9 bases between them. This CDR3 is 13 amino acids long. Germline lookup yields CDR1 MNHEY and CDR2 SVGAGI. This CDR3 is CASSYGVRDTQYF. The CDR3 DNA follows: TGTGCCAGCAGTTACGGTGTACGGGATACGCAGTATTTT.

The J gene is TRBJ2-1, the V gene TRBV2; a weak D match, TRBD1 (6 bases). V was clipped by 6 bases and J by 3 bases, with 9 bases between them. The CDR3 covers 13 residues. Germline V gene lookup returns CDR1 SNHLY and CDR2 FYNNEI. The DNA of the CDR3 is TGTGCCAGCAGGGACAGTCTCTACAATGAGCAGTTCTTC. Translated: CASRDSLYNEQFF.

Only a few counts were recorded for this clone. The V call is TRBV19, the J call TRBJ1-1; D might be TRBD1 (6 bases). Looked up from germline, CDR1 is LNHDA and CDR2 is SQIVND (reference sequence). CDR3 length: 14 amino acids. V was trimmed by 5 bases and J by 6 bases, leaving 16 bases between them. The CDR3: CASSRPQGGPEAFF. Written as DNA, the CDR3 is TGTGCCAGTAGTCGTCCACAGGGTGGGCCTGAAGCTTTCTTT.

The chain combines TRBV25-1 with TRBJ2-1; D is undetermined. V lost 2 bases to trimming and J lost 3 bases, with 14 bases between them. The CDR3 is 16 residues long. The V gene's germline CDR1 is MGHDK and CDR2 SYGVNS. The CDR3 protein is CASSERVATYYNEQFF. Written as DNA, the CDR3 is TGTGCCAGCAGTGAACGGGTTGCCACCTACTACAATGAGCAGTTCTTC.

This sequence joins TRBV19 and TRBJ1-2; D perhaps matches TRBD1 (5 bases). The CDR3 has 12 residues. The V gene's germline CDR1 is LNHDA and CDR2 SQIVND (reference sequence). V lost 6 bases to trimming and J lost 8 bases, with 13 bases between them. The CDR3 DNA is TGTGCCAGTAGGGAGCAGGGTCAGGGCTACACCTTC. It encodes CASREQGQGYTF.

This chain uses TRBV2 with TRBJ1-5; the D gene is possibly TRBD1 (5 bases). Deletions cut 4 bases from V and 4 bases from J, with 14 bases between. CDR1 is SNHLY, CDR2 FYNNEI, per germline. This CDR3 spans 15 amino acids. CDR3 nucleotides: TGTGCCAGCAGTGCCCGGGACGGAATAAATCAGCCCCAGCATTTT. This encodes CASSARDGINQPQHF. Filled out from reference TRBV2 and TRBJ1-5, the complete variable domain reads EPEVTQTPSHQVTQMGQEVILRCVPISNHLYFYWYRQILGQKVEFLVSFYNNEISEKSEIFDDQFSVERPDGSNFTLKIRSTKLEDSAMYFCASSARDGINQPQHFGDGTRLSIL.